This T cell receptor (beta chain) was captured by sequencing in a study of T cells in Graves' hyperthyroidism and ophthalmopathy. Study overall: Peripheral blood was secured at the point of initial diagnosis, before any treatment.

Per germline, CDR1 DFQATT and CDR2 SNEGSKA (reference sequence). The CDR3 runs 14 residues. Trimming removed 5 bases from V and 5 bases from J; junction bases left unmatched: 12. Researchers amplified the TCR beta CDR3 regions from RNA transcripts. In the first-round RT-PCR of the TCR CDR3, the HTBI primer set was used. TCRdb passed the multiplex PCR reads through MiXCR, listing each CDR3 protein once. The sample has 500,000 to 550,000 distinct CDR3 sequences, about 20% seen once. Researchers barred patients who had uncontrolled infection, other autoimmune disease, pregnancy or lactation. Approximately 10 ml of fresh peripheral blood supplied the PBMCs. This clonotype was counted many times. Its target is not known. Study outcomes and limitations: Also found in blood were most expanded thyroid clonotypes above 0.001.

Sequenced sample: blood. The chain carries TRBV20-1 and TRBJ2-7; TRBD2 aligns across 7 bases. The source of this sequence is a man aged 35 to 55 with Graves' ophthalmopathy. CDR3 protein: CSASQAGEINEQYF. DNA of the CDR3: TGCAGTGCTTCCCAGGCGGGGGAAATCAACGAGCAGTACTTC.